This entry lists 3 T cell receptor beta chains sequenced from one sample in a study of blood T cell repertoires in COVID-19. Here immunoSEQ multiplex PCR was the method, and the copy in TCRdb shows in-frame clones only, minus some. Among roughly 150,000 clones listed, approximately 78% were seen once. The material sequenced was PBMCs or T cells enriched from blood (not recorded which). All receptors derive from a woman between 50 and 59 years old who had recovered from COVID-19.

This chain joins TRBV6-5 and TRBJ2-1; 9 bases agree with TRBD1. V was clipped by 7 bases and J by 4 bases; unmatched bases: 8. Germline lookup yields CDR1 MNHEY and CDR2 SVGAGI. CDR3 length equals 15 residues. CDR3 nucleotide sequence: TGTGCCAGCACCACCGGGACAGGGAGATACAATGAGCAGTTCTTC. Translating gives CASTTGTGRYNEQFF.

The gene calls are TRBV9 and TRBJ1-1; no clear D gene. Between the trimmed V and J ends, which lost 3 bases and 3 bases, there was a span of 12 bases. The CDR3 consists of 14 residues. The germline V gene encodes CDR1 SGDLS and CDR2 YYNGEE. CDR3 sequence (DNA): TGTGCCAGCAGCGCCAGCGCGCGGGACACTGAAGCTTTCTTT. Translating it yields CASSASARDTEAFF.

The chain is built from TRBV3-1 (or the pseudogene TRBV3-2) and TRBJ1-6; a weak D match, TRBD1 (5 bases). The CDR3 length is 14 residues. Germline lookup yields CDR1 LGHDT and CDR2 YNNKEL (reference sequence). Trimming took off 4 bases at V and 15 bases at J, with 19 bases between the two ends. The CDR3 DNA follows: TGTGCCAGCAGCCTATCCCTAACAGGTTTTCTCCTCCACTTT. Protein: CASSLSLTGFLLHF.